The entry that follows covers one T cell receptor (beta chain) sequence. Antigen: not known. This CDR3 is 16 amino acids long. Trimming took 4 bases from V and 2 from J; bases not matched to a gene: 10. Germline CDR1 and CDR2: SGHTA and FQGNSA. This entry comes from a study of T cells in localized non-small cell lung cancer. General study points: There were a median about 53 of the top 100 tumor clones appearing in adjacent lung. An association was observed between higher blood T cell density and longer overall survival. Heterogeneity remains possible, as sequencing covered one tumor region only. The highest T cell clonality was in uninvolved adjacent lung, above tumor.

Method: immunoSEQ multiplex PCR; TCRdb's copy keeps in-frame clones and lacks some. The profile shows 23,000 or so clones, 87% of them singletons. The gene calls are TRBV7-2 and TRBJ2-7; TRBD2 matches 8 bases. The material was peripheral blood, obtained before any cancer treatment. This TCR was recovered from a male donor older than 55 with stage I squamous cell lung carcinoma. The CDR3 DNA sequence: TGTGCCAGCAGCTCCCCAAGCGGGAGACACCCCTACGAGCAGTACTTC. This gives the protein CASSSPSGRHPYEQYF.